The 16 T cell receptor beta chains reported below all come from one sample, sequenced in a study of control samples from healthy donors and cancer patients. Sequencing was performed with immunoSEQ multiplex PCR; in TCRdb, only in-frame clones are kept and a portion is missing. The sample lists about 30,000 clones; roughly 85% were seen once. Sample: PBMCs. The source of these receptors is an older woman with head and neck cancer.

About this clone: At one boundary the junction diverges from the germline segment, which might be a read error. The same CDR3 also results from other DNA sequences found in this sample. The rearrangement links TRBV29-1 to TRBJ1-2, with D perhaps TRBD1 (5 bases). This CDR3 comprises 11 residues. Germline V gene lookup returns CDR1 SQVTM and CDR2 ANQGSEA. The CDR3 region is CSVSTDYGYTF. The CDR3 DNA reads TGCAGCGTCTCGACAGACTATGGCTACACTTTC.

The chain combines TRBV27 with TRBJ2-1; TRBD2 agrees at 8 bases. CDR3 length equals 16 residues. Germline V gene sequence: CDR1 MNHEY, CDR2 SMNVEV (reference sequence). J was trimmed by 6 bases and V by 3 bases; bases with no gene match: 10. Written as DNA, the CDR3 is TGTGCCAGCAGTTTTGGATCTAGCGGGCCTCGCAATGAGCAGTTCTTC. Translating it yields CASSFGSSGPRNEQFF.

This clone was seen just once. The V call is TRBV19, the J call TRBJ2-4; possibly TRBD2 for D (5 bases). Per germline, CDR1 LNHDA and CDR2 SQIVND (reference sequence). The CDR3 has 15 residues. The V end was cut by 3 bases, the J end by 5 bases, with 14 bases between. In DNA, the CDR3 is TGTGCCAGTAGTATCATCGGGGAGTGGGAAAACATTCAGTACTTC. Encoded protein: CASSIIGEWENIQYF. The full variable domain, completed using reference TRBV19 and TRBJ2-4, is DGGITQSPKYLFRKEGQNVTLSCEQNLNHDAMYWYRQDPGQGLRLIYYSQIVNDFQKGDIAEGYSVSREKKESFPLTVTSAQKNPTAFYLCASSIIGEWENIQYFGAGTRLSVL.

J is TRBJ2-2 and V is TRBV30, with 13 bases lining up with TRBD2. Germline V gives CDR1 GTSNPN, CDR2 SVGIG (reference sequence). The junction had 0 bases not matched to a gene; V was cut back by 1 base and J by 4 bases. The CDR3 has 15 residues. This chain's CDR3 is CAWSGTSGSTGELFF. CDR3 DNA: TGTGCCTGGAGTGGGACTAGCGGGAGCACCGGGGAGCTGTTTTTT. Full variable domain (rest looked up from reference TRBV30 and TRBJ2-2): SQTIHQWPATLVQPVGSPLSLECTVEGTSNPNLYWYRQAAGRGLQLLFYSVGIGQISSEVPQNLSASRPQDRQFILSSKKLLLSDSGFYLCAWSGTSGSTGELFFGEGSRLTVL.

The chain couples TRBV7-3 to TRBJ2-5; TRBD2 might be the D (5 bases). This CDR3 is 13 amino acids long. Germline loops: CDR1 SGHTA, CDR2 FQGTGA. Trimming left V 5 bases short and J 5 bases short, with 12 bases between. This CDR3 reads CASSRTLQETQYF. In DNA, the CDR3 is TGTGCCAGCAGCCGGACTCTCCAGGAGACCCAGTACTTC.

The CDR3: CASSQDEYAWLAGFSSTDTQYF. The CDR3 DNA reads TGTGCCAGCAGCCAAGATGAGTATGCGTGGCTAGCGGGGTTCTCTAGCACAGATACGCAGTATTTT. The rearrangement joins TRBV14 to TRBJ2-3; 9 bases fit TRBD2. This CDR3 comprises 22 residues. Trimming took 0 bases from V and 0 from J; bases not matched to a gene: 19. The germline V gene encodes CDR1 SGHDN and CDR2 FVKESK. Variable domain in full (rest from reference TRBV14 and TRBJ2-3): EAGVTQFPSHSVIEKGQTVTLRCDPISGHDNLYWYRRVMGKEIKFLLHFVKESKQDESGMPNNRFLAERTGGTYSTLKVQPAELEDSGVYFCASSQDEYAWLAGFSSTDTQYFGPGTRLTVL.

The V call is TRBV2, the J call TRBJ1-5; no clear D. Germline V CDR1 and CDR2: SNHLY, FYNNEI. With 4 bases removed from V and 0 bases from J, the gap between germline ends came to 13 bases. CDR3 length: 16 residues. The chain's CDR3 is CASSVTQSYSNQPQHF. The DNA for the CDR3 is TGTGCCAGCAGTGTAACTCAGAGTTATAGCAATCAGCCCCAGCATTTT. Looking up the rest from reference TRBV2 and TRBJ1-5 gives the full variable domain: EPEVTQTPSHQVTQMGQEVILRCVPISNHLYFYWYRQILGQKVEFLVSFYNNEISEKSEIFDDQFSVERPDGSNFTLKIRSTKLEDSAMYFCASSVTQSYSNQPQHFGDGTRLSIL.

The table lists this clone with a count of one. V and J are TRBV11-3 and TRBJ1-1, with D possibly being TRBD1 (5 bases). Germline-derived CDR1 and CDR2 are SGHNT and YENEEA. V was clipped by 8 bases and J by 1 base, with 17 bases between them. This CDR3 spans 15 amino acids. The CDR3 coding sequence is TGTGCCAGCCAGCGGGGGTTGGGAGGGAACACTGAAGCTTTCTTT. Translation gives CASQRGLGGNTEAFF.

This clone was seen more than once but under ten times. CDR3 bases: TGTGCCAGCAGCCCGGACAGGGGGCGCTTCTATGAGCAGTTCTTC. Translation: CASSPDRGRFYEQFF. The chain links TRBV14 to TRBJ2-1, with 11 bases matching TRBD1. This CDR3 region has 15 residues. The germline CDR1 and CDR2 sequences are SGHDN and FVKESK. J gave up 8 bases and V 4 bases, and 7 bases lay outside the gene matches.

The V call is TRBV27, the J call TRBJ1-6; 9 positions match TRBD1. The CDR3 consists of 17 residues. Germline loops: CDR1 MNHEY, CDR2 SMNVEV (reference sequence). V trimming: 3 bases; J trimming: 6 bases; junction bases outside the gene matches: 9. CDR3 region: CASSFEQGALGNSPLHF. The CDR3 nucleotides read TGTGCCAGCAGTTTCGAACAGGGGGCGCTGGGTAATTCACCCCTCCACTTT.

This chain connects TRBV6-5 to TRBJ1-1; 10 bases match TRBD1. CDR1 MNHEY and CDR2 SVGAGI come from the germline V gene. The V and J ends lost 6 bases and 12 bases, in that order; junction bases with no gene match: 4. The length of the CDR3 is 11 residues. CDR3 DNA: TGTGCCAGCAGACGGGACAGGGGAACTTTCTTT. Protein sequence: CASRRDRGTFF.

This rearrangement joins TRBV7-3 to TRBJ2-3; D possibly matches TRBD1 or TRBD2 (5 bases each). Per the germline V gene, CDR1 is SGHTA and CDR2 is FQGTGA. V was trimmed by 1 base and J by 4 bases, leaving 15 bases between them. The length of the CDR3 is 16 residues. The CDR3 here is CASSLIWDLRADTQYF. CDR3 in DNA: TGTGCCAGCAGCTTAATATGGGACCTTAGGGCAGATACGCAGTATTTT.

The CDR3 coding sequence is TGCAGTGCTAGTCGGACAGGATCTGGAAACACCATATATTTT. Its translation: CSASRTGSGNTIYF. The rearrangement joins TRBV20-1 to TRBJ1-3, with 7 bases fitting TRBD1. CDR3 length equals 14 residues. From germline, CDR1 is DFQATT and CDR2 SNEGSKA (reference sequence). The V segment lost 3 bases and the J segment 1 base; nucleotides outside the gene matches: 3.

V gene TRBV7-2 combines with J gene TRBJ2-7; the D call may be TRBD1 or TRBD2 (5 bases each). CDR1 and CDR2 from the germline V gene are SGHTA and FQGNSA. V was cut by 2 bases and J by 7 bases, with 12 bases left in between. The CDR3 contains 13 residues. CDR3 amino acids: CASSLNRGWEQYF. Written as DNA, the CDR3 is TGTGCCAGCAGCTTAAACCGGGGCTGGGAGCAGTACTTC.

The chain uses TRBV4-3 and TRBJ1-1; D ambiguous. The germline gives CDR1 LGHNA, CDR2 YSLEER. Trimming took 0 bases from V and 1 from J, leaving 6 bases between them. The length of the CDR3 is 14 residues. Here the CDR3 DNA reads TGCGCCAGCAGCCAAGAGGTCGGGAACACTGAAGCTTTCTTT. Amino acids: CASSQEVGNTEAFF.

This chain links TRBV3-1 (or the pseudogene TRBV3-2) with TRBJ2-2; 7 bases map to TRBD2. The CDR3 is 14 residues long. The V segment lost 4 bases and the J segment 6 bases; nucleotides outside the gene matches: 5. Germline CDR1 LGHDT, CDR2 YNNKEL (reference sequence). CDR3 residues: CASSLGRGAGELFF. The CDR3, as DNA: TGTGCCAGCAGCCTGGGGAGGGGCGCCGGGGAGCTGTTTTTT.